Each of the 32 T cell receptor beta chains below was sequenced from the same sample in a study of blood T cell repertoires in COVID-19. Here immunoSEQ multiplex PCR was the method, and the copy in TCRdb shows in-frame clones only, minus some. In the table there are 100,000 or so clones, around 80% of which are singletons. Sequenced input: peripheral blood. The receptors were gathered from a human donor in a cohort sampled during active COVID-19.

V is TRBV12-3 or TRBV12-4 and J is TRBJ2-7, with D possibly TRBD1 on 7 matching bases. Deletions cut 5 bases from V and 6 bases from J, with 14 bases between. The CDR3 sequence is 13 residues long. The chain's CDR3 is CASSPRQGGEQYF. For the CDR3, the DNA is TGTGCCAGCAGTCCCCGACAGGGAGGCGAGCAGTACTTC.

The chain couples TRBV5-1 to TRBJ2-7; D is perhaps TRBD2 (5 bases). Germline V CDR1 and CDR2: SGHRS, YFSETQ. Between the trimmed V and J ends, which lost 2 bases and 6 bases, there was a span of 9 bases. CDR3 length: 12 amino acids. CDR3 sequence (DNA): TGCGCCAGCAGCTTTAGCGAGCGCGAGCAGTACTTC. Translated: CASSFSEREQYF.

This chain joins TRBV28 and TRBJ1-6; tentatively, D is TRBD1 (5 bases). Germline CDR1 reads MDHEN; CDR2 reads SYDVKM. CDR3 length: 16 residues. Between the trimmed V and J ends, which lost 5 bases and 2 bases, there was a span of 13 bases. The CDR3 protein is CASSRSGDPYNSPLHF. The CDR3 DNA sequence: TGTGCCAGCAGTAGATCGGGGGACCCCTATAATTCACCCCTCCACTTT.

This chain connects TRBV28 to TRBJ1-1, with D hard to call. Between the trimmed V and J ends, which lost 1 base and 7 bases, there was a span of 7 bases. The CDR3 has 12 amino acids. Looked up from germline, CDR1 is MDHEN and CDR2 is SYDVKM. CDR3 amino acids: CASSLLVDEAFF. Written as DNA, the CDR3 is TGTGCCAGCAGTTTATTGGTAGATGAAGCTTTCTTT.

The J gene is TRBJ2-1, the V gene TRBV28, with a tentative D call TRBD2 (5 bases). Trimming removed 5 bases at V and 6 bases at J, with 14 bases between. The germline CDR1 and CDR2 sequences are MDHEN and SYDVKM. This CDR3 contains 14 residues. The CDR3 DNA follows: TGTGCCAGCAGTGGTTTACTAGAGAGCAATGAGCAGTTCTTC. Residues: CASSGLLESNEQFF. The full variable domain, in which reference TRBV28 and TRBJ2-1 provide the parts outside the CDR3, is DVKVTQSSRYLVKRTGEKVFLECVQDMDHENMFWYRQDPGLGLRLIYFSYDVKMKEKGDIPEGYSVSREKKERFSLILESASTNQTSMYLCASSGLLESNEQFFGPGTRLTVL.

The V gene is TRBV10-3, the J gene TRBJ1-2; no reliable D call. Trimming shortened V by 0 bases and J by 1 base, and 6 bases separated the two germline ends. The CDR3 contains 14 residues. Germline-derived CDR1 and CDR2 are ENHRY and SYGVKD. Here the CDR3 DNA reads TGTGCCATCAGTGAGTCTTGGCTTAACTATGGCTACACCTTC. Translating gives CAISESWLNYGYTF.

The J gene is TRBJ2-1, the V gene TRBV24-1; D unresolved. The V gene's germline CDR1 is KGHDR and CDR2 SFDVKD. With 1 base removed from V and 9 bases from J, the gap between germline ends came to 6 bases. There are 12 residues in the CDR3. CDR3 in DNA: TGTGCCACCAGTGATTTTAGTTCTGAGCAGTTCTTC. This encodes CATSDFSSEQFF.

V usage is TRBV25-1 and J usage is TRBJ1-1, with D possibly being TRBD1 (6 bases). This CDR3 contains 12 residues. Germline lookup yields CDR1 MGHDK and CDR2 SYGVNS. V was clipped by 4 bases and J by 11 bases, with 14 bases between them. CDR3 sequence: CASSGDNLQAFF. CDR3 DNA sequence: TGTGCCAGCAGTGGGGACAACCTCCAGGCTTTCTTT.

The chain carries TRBV2 and TRBJ2-7; the match to TRBD1 covers 10 bases. V trimming: 9 bases; J trimming: 2 bases; junction bases outside the gene matches: 4. The germline CDR1 and CDR2 sequences are SNHLY and FYNNEI. The CDR3 has 13 residues. This CDR3 reads CASAGTGAYEQYF. The CDR3 nucleotides read TGTGCCAGTGCCGGGACAGGGGCCTACGAGCAGTACTTC. Complete variable domain (other parts from reference TRBV2 and TRBJ2-7): EPEVTQTPSHQVTQMGQEVILRCVPISNHLYFYWYRQILGQKVEFLVSFYNNEISEKSEIFDDQFSVERPDGSNFTLKIRSTKLEDSAMYFCASAGTGAYEQYFGPGTRLTVT.

The V call is TRBV10-3, the J call TRBJ2-7, with TRBD1 identical over 9 bases. V dropped 6 bases and J dropped 2; count of bases not matched to a gene: 5. The CDR3 runs 14 residues. Germline V gives CDR1 ENHRY, CDR2 SYGVKD. The CDR3 here is CAIRPGQGAYEQYF. In nucleotides, the CDR3 is TGTGCCATCAGGCCGGGACAGGGCGCCTACGAGCAGTACTTC.

The rearrangement links TRBV5-4 to TRBJ1-2, with 8 nucleotides matching TRBD1. V shed 5 bases and J 6 bases; nucleotides not matched to a gene: 12. Germline V gene data show CDR1 as SGHNT and CDR2 as YYREEE (reference sequence). The CDR3 spans 15 residues. The CDR3 loop is CASRKVGQGWNGYTF. In nucleotides, the CDR3 is TGTGCCAGCAGGAAAGTTGGACAGGGATGGAATGGCTACACCTTC.

The V call is TRBV5-1, the J call TRBJ1-6; no clear D. CDR3 length: 15 residues. CDR1 is SGHRS, CDR2 YFSETQ, per germline. V was clipped by 5 bases and J by 0 bases, with 9 bases between them. CDR3 protein: CASSPSSSYNSPLHF. CDR3 in DNA: TGCGCCAGCAGTCCCTCTAGCTCCTATAATTCACCCCTCCACTTT. Full variable domain (missing parts from reference TRBV5-1 and TRBJ1-6): KAGVTQTPRYLIKTRGQQVTLSCSPISGHRSVSWYQQTPGQGLQFLFEYFSETQRNKGNFPGRFSGRQFSNSRSEMNVSTLELGDSALYLCASSPSSSYNSPLHFGNGTRLTVT.

CDR3 protein: CSVENRDTQYF. The CDR3 nucleotides read TGCAGCGTTGAAAACAGGGATACGCAGTATTTT. The J gene is TRBJ2-3, the V gene TRBV29-1, with D maybe TRBD1 (5 bases). Germline V gene data show CDR1 as SQVTM and CDR2 as ANQGSEA. Trimming took off 2 bases at V and 6 bases at J, with 6 bases between the two ends. The CDR3 loop spans 11 amino acids.

This chain joins TRBV3-1 (or the pseudogene TRBV3-2) and TRBJ1-2; D perhaps matches TRBD1 (6 bases). Germline lookup yields CDR1 LGHDT and CDR2 YNNKEL (reference sequence). The CDR3 is 16 residues long. With 2 bases removed from V and 2 bases from J, the gap between germline ends came to 15 bases. The DNA of the CDR3 is TGTGCCAGCAGCCAATGGGCAGGGGACGGGAACTATGGCTACACCTTC. Encoded protein: CASSQWAGDGNYGYTF.

This clone was observed a few times. The V call is TRBV12-3 or TRBV12-4, the J call TRBJ1-6; D is unresolved. V gave up 4 bases and J gave up 7 bases, with 8 bases separating them. This CDR3 is 13 amino acids long. CDR3 protein: CASSWGGNSPLHF. The DNA of the CDR3 is TGTGCCAGCAGTTGGGGAGGGAATTCACCCCTCCACTTT.

This clone came up once. J is TRBJ2-3 and V is TRBV29-1; 8 positions match TRBD1. Trimming at V came to 0 bases and at J to 1 base, leaving 3 bases not matched to a gene. From germline, CDR1 is SQVTM and CDR2 ANQGSEA. CDR3 size: 15 residues. DNA for the CDR3: TGCAGCGTTGAAGATCCAGGGGGCGGCACAGATACGCAGTATTTT. Translation gives CSVEDPGGGTDTQYF.

This chain links TRBV6-2 or TRBV6-3 with TRBJ2-4, with D maybe TRBD2 (6 bases). This CDR3 region has 17 residues. Per the germline V gene, CDR1 is MNHEY and CDR2 is SVGEGT. Trimming cost V 2 bases and J 2 bases, with 16 bases left between them. In DNA form, the CDR3 reads TGTGCCAGCAGTTACGGGGTGGGTAGCGGAACCAAAAACATTCAGTACTTC. The encoded protein is CASSYGVGSGTKNIQYF.

This chain joins TRBV9 and TRBJ2-6, with 10 bases that match TRBD1. Per the germline V gene, CDR1 is SGDLS and CDR2 is YYNGEE. The ends lost 0 bases at V and 2 bases at J; junction bases unmatched: 17. The CDR3 sequence is 22 residues long. This CDR3 is CASSVGLADRGTLGTGANVLTF. Written as DNA, the CDR3 is TGTGCCAGCAGCGTAGGGTTAGCGGACAGGGGGACTCTCGGAACTGGGGCCAACGTCCTGACTTTC.

CDR3 DNA: TGTGCCTGGAGGGGGAGAGGGAGGTACGAGCAGTACTTC. This encodes CAWRGRGRYEQYF. This chain links TRBV30 with TRBJ2-7; a possible D gene is TRBD2 (6 bases). Germline V gives CDR1 GTSNPN, CDR2 SVGIG (reference sequence). V lost 3 bases to trimming and J lost 4 bases, with 13 bases between them. This CDR3 has 13 residues. Looking up the rest from reference TRBV30 and TRBJ2-7 gives the full variable domain: SQTIHQWPATLVQPVGSPLSLECTVEGTSNPNLYWYRQAAGRGLQLLFYSVGIGQISSEVPQNLSASRPQDRQFILSSKKLLLSDSGFYLCAWRGRGRYEQYFGPGTRLTVT.

This chain uses TRBV30 with TRBJ1-5; D might be TRBD1 (6 bases). V was cut by 2 bases and J by 4 bases, with 18 bases left in between. Germline V CDR1 and CDR2: GTSNPN, SVGIG (reference sequence). The CDR3 is 16 residues long. CDR3 sequence: CAWSSGAGDKNQPQHF. CDR3 bases: TGTGCCTGGAGTAGTGGCGCAGGGGATAAAAATCAGCCCCAGCATTTT.

J is TRBJ1-5 and V is TRBV30, with D possibly being TRBD1 (5 bases). The CDR3 length is 13 residues. V lost 2 bases and J 6 bases, leaving 11 bases between the germline ends. Per germline, CDR1 GTSNPN and CDR2 SVGIG (reference sequence). This CDR3 reads CAWSPAGSQPQHF. The CDR3 nucleotides read TGTGCCTGGAGTCCGGCAGGGTCTCAGCCCCAGCATTTT.

The J gene is TRBJ1-3, the V gene TRBV5-5, with D possibly TRBD1 on 5 matching bases. The CDR3 contains 15 residues. V lost 2 bases, J lost 0 bases, and 9 bases lay in between. The germline gives CDR1 SGHKS, CDR2 YYEKEE (reference sequence). The CDR3 loop reads CASSLGVVSGNTIYF. CDR3 DNA: TGTGCCAGCAGCTTAGGGGTGGTCTCTGGAAACACCATATATTTT.

This rearrangement joins TRBV5-1 to TRBJ1-3; D not certain. The CDR3 has 14 amino acids. Germline assignment: CDR1 SGHRS and CDR2 YFSETQ. Trimming stripped 1 base from V and 0 bases from J, with 5 bases between. This chain's CDR3 is CASSLTASGNTIYF. The CDR3 DNA is TGCGCCAGCAGCTTGACAGCCTCTGGAAACACCATATATTTT.

This rearrangement joins TRBV2 to TRBJ2-3, with 9 bases identical to TRBD1. The junction had 4 bases not matched to a gene; V was cut back by 4 bases and J by 2 bases. CDR1 and CDR2 from the germline V gene are SNHLY and FYNNEI. The CDR3 contains 15 residues. The DNA for the CDR3 is TGTGCCAGCAGTGTGGGACAGGGTAACACAGATACGCAGTATTTT. This encodes CASSVGQGNTDTQYF.

DNA of the CDR3: TGTGCCAGCACCAAAATGGCCGAAGAGCAGTACTTC. Its translation: CASTKMAEEQYF. J is TRBJ2-7 and V is TRBV7-8, with D unclear. Trimming took 7 bases from V and 7 from J, leaving 14 bases between them. Germline loops: CDR1 SGHVS, CDR2 FQNEAQ. The CDR3 is 12 amino acids.

V gene TRBV30 combines with J gene TRBJ1-1; D is perhaps TRBD1 (5 bases). Per the germline V gene, CDR1 is GTSNPN and CDR2 is SVGIG (reference sequence). V was clipped by 5 bases and J by 2 bases, with 12 bases between them. The CDR3 covers 13 residues. The CDR3 DNA sequence: TGTGCCTGGGAGCGGGGGACTAACACTGAAGCTTTCTTT. Translated: CAWERGTNTEAFF.

V usage is TRBV6-6 and J usage is TRBJ1-2; a weak D match, TRBD1 (5 bases). The V end lost 2 bases, the J end lost 8 bases, and 12 bases lay between the germline ends. The CDR3 runs to 13 residues. Germline CDR1 MNHNY, CDR2 SVGAGI (reference sequence). The CDR3 is CASSYGREQGYTF. The CDR3 DNA reads TGTGCCAGCAGTTACGGCAGGGAACAAGGCTACACCTTC.

The sample holds one count of this clone. This chain uses TRBV18 with TRBJ2-7; 8 positions agree with TRBD2. The germline V gene has CDR1 KGHSH and CDR2 LQKENI. The CDR3 is 15 residues long. V lost 3 bases and J lost 4; bases outside the gene matches: 8. In nucleotides, the CDR3 is TGTGCCAGCTCACCTCTCGCGGGGGGAGAGTACGAGCAGTACTTC. Residues: CASSPLAGGEYEQYF. Based on the CDR3 plus reference TRBV18 and TRBJ2-7, the full variable domain is NAGVMQNPRHLVRRRGQEARLRCSPMKGHSHVYWYRQLPEEGLKFMVYLQKENIIDESGMPKERFSAEFPKEGPSILRIQQVVRGDSAAYFCASSPLAGGEYEQYFGPGTRLTVT.

This sequence joins TRBV2 and TRBJ2-3; 7 bases are a match to TRBD1. This CDR3 region has 16 residues. The V gene's germline CDR1 is SNHLY and CDR2 FYNNEI. The V gene end was trimmed by 6 bases and the J gene end by 5 bases; junction bases not matched to a gene: 14. The CDR3, as DNA: TGTGCCAGCAGAGCCGGGACGGCCCCAGGGGGAGATACGCAGTATTTT. It is translated as CASRAGTAPGGDTQYF.

This chain joins TRBV5-4 and TRBJ2-1; D unresolved. V lost 4 bases to trimming and J lost 5 bases, with 13 bases between them. Germline V gene sequence: CDR1 SGHNT, CDR2 YYREEE (reference sequence). There are 14 residues in the CDR3. The DNA of the CDR3 is TGTGCCAGCAGCCGGCGGCTGGAAAACAATGAGCAGTTCTTC. This gives the protein CASSRRLENNEQFF.

The chain couples TRBV5-1 to TRBJ1-4; TRBD1 aligns across 7 bases. V trimming: 2 bases; J trimming: 5 bases; junction bases outside the gene matches: 6. From germline, CDR1 is SGHRS and CDR2 YFSETQ. This CDR3 has 15 amino acids. This CDR3 is CASSLRQGINEKLFF. Written as DNA, the CDR3 is TGCGCCAGCAGCTTACGACAGGGCATAAATGAAAAACTGTTTTTT.

V gene TRBV2 combines with J gene TRBJ2-4; D gene ambiguous. The CDR3 totals 12 residues. Germline V lookup: CDR1 SNHLY, CDR2 FYNNEI. Trimming cost V 7 bases and J 1 base, with 5 bases left between them. The CDR3 DNA is TGTGCCAGCAATAGCGCCAAAAACATTCAGTACTTC. It translates to CASNSAKNIQYF.